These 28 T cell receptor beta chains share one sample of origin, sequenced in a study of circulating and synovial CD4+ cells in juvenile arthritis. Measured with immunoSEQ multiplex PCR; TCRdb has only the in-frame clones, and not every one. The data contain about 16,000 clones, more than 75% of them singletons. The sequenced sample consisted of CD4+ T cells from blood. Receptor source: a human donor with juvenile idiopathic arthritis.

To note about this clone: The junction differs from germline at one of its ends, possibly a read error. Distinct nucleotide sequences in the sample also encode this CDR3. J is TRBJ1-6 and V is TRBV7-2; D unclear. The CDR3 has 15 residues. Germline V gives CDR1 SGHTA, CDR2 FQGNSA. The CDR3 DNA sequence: TGTGCCAGCAGCTTGTCCCGGGGTCCCAATTCCCCCCTCCACTTT. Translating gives CASSLSRGPNSPLHF. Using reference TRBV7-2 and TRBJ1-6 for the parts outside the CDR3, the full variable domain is GAGVSQSPSNKVTEKGKDVELRCDPISGHTALYWYRQSLGQGLEFLIYFQGNSAPDKSGLPSDRFSAERTGGSVSTLTIQRTQQEDSAVYLCASSLSRGPNSPLHFGNGTRLTVT.

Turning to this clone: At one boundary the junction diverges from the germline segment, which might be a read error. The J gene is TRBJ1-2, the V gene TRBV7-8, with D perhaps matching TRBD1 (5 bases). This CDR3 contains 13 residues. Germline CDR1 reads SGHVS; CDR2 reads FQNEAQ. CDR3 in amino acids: CASSFLGTPGLLF. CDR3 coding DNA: TGTGCCAGCAGCTTTTTAGGTACCCCAGGGCTACTCTTC.

CDR3: CASSARAGAVGELFF. The CDR3, as DNA: TGTGCCAGCAGTGCTCGAGCGGGAGCGGTCGGGGAGCTGTTTTTT. The chain has TRBV6-1 and TRBJ2-2; 8 bases agree with TRBD2. V trimming: 4 bases; J trimming: 7 bases; junction bases outside the gene matches: 8. Germline V CDR1 and CDR2: MNHNS, SASEGT. The CDR3 consists of 15 residues.

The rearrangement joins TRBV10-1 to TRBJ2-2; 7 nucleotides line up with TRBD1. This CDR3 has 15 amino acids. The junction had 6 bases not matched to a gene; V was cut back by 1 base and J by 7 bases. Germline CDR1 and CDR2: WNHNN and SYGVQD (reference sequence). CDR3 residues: CASSELEGGIGELFF. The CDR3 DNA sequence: TGCGCCAGCAGTGAGTTGGAAGGGGGCATCGGGGAGCTGTTTTTT.

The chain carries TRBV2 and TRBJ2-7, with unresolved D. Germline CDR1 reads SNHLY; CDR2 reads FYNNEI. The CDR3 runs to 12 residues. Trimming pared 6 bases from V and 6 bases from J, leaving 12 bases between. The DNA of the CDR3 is TGTGCCAGCAGACCCGACACGACCGAGCAGTACTTC. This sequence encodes CASRPDTTEQYF.

This CDR3 reads CASSPTGVVGTEAFF. The CDR3 DNA is TGTGCCAGCAGCCCGACAGGGGTGGTGGGGACTGAAGCTTTCTTT. This chain links TRBV7-8 with TRBJ1-1; TRBD1 aligns across 8 bases. Germline values: CDR1 SGHVS, CDR2 FQNEAQ. The ends lost 5 bases at V and 5 bases at J; junction bases unmatched: 10. The CDR3 covers 15 residues.

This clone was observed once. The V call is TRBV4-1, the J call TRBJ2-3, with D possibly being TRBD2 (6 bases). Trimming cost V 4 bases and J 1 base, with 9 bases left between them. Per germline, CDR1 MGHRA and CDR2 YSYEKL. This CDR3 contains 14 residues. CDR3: CASSRGGGTDTQYF. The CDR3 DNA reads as TGCGCCAGCAGCCGGGGAGGCGGCACAGATACGCAGTATTTT.

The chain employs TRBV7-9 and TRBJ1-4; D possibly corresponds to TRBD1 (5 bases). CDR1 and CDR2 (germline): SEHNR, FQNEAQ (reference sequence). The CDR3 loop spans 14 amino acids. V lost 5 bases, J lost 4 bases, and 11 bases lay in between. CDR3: CASSQTELNEKLFF. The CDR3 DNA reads TGTGCCAGCAGCCAGACAGAACTTAATGAAAAACTGTTTTTT. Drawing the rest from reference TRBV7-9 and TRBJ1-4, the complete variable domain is DTGVSQNPRHKITKRGQNVTFRCDPISEHNRLYWYRQTLGQGPEFLTYFQNEAQLEKSRLLSDRFSAERPKGSFSTLEIQRTEQGDSAMYLCASSQTELNEKLFFGSGTQLSVL.

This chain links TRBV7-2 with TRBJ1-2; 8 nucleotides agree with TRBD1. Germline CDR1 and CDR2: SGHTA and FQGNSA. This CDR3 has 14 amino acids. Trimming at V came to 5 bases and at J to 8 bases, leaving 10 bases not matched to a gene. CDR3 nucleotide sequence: TGTGCCAGCAGCCTCAATGGACAGGGTTTGGGCTACACCTTC. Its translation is CASSLNGQGLGYTF.

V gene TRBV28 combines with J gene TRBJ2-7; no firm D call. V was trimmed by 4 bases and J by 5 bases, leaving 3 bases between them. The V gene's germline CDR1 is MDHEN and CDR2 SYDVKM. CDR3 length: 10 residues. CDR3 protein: CASSSDEQYF. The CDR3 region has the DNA TGTGCCAGCAGTTCAGACGAGCAGTACTTC.

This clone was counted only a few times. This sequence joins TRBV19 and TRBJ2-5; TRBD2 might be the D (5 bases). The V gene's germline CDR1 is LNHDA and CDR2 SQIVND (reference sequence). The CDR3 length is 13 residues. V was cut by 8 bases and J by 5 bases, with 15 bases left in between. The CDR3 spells CASRPLAGETQYF. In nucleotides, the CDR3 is TGTGCCAGTCGTCCGCTAGCCGGGGAGACCCAGTACTTC.

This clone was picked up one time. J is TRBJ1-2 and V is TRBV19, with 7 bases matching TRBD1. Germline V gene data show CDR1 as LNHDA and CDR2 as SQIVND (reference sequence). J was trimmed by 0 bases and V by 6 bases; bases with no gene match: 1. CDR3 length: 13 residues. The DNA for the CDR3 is TGTGCCAGTAGCGGGACAGCTAACTATGGCTACACCTTC. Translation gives CASSGTANYGYTF.

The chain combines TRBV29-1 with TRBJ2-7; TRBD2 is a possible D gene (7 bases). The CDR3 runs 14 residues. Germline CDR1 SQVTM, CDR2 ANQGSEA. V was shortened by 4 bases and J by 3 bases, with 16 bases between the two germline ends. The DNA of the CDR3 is TGCAGCGTTGGGGGAGGGCGGGGGCTCTACGAGCAGTACTTC. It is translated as CSVGGGRGLYEQYF.

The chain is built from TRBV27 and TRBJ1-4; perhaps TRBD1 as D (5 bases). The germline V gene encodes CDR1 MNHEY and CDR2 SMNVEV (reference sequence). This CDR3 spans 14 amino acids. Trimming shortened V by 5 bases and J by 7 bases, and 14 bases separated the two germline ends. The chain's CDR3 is CASSPGGTGEKLFF. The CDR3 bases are TGTGCCAGCAGTCCCGGCGGGACTGGTGAAAAACTGTTTTTT.

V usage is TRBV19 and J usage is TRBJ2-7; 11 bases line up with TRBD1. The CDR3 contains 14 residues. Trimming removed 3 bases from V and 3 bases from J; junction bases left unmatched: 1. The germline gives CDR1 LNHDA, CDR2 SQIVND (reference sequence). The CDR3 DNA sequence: TGTGCCAGTAGTATGGGGACAGGGGGCTACGAGCAGTACTTC. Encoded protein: CASSMGTGGYEQYF.

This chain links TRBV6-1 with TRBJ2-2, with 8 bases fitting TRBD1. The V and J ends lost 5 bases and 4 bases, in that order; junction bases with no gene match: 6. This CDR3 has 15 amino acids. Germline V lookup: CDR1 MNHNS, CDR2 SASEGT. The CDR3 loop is CASSIRQGTTGELFF. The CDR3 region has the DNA TGTGCCAGCAGTATTCGACAGGGGACCACCGGGGAGCTGTTTTTT.

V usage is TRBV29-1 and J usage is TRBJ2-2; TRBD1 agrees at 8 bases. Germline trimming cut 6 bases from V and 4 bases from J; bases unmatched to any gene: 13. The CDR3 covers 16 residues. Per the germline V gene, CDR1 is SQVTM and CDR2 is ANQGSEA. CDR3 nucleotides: TGCAGCGTCCTACGTCATCGGACAGGGAGCACCGGGGAGCTGTTTTTT. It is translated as CSVLRHRTGSTGELFF.

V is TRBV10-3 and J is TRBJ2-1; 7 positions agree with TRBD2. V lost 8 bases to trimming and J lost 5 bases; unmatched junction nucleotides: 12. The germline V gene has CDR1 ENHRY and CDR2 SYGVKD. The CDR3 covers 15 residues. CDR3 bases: TGTGCCATCGGGGGGGGAATAGTGAGGAACAATGAGCAGTTCTTC. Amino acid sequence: CAIGGGIVRNNEQFF.

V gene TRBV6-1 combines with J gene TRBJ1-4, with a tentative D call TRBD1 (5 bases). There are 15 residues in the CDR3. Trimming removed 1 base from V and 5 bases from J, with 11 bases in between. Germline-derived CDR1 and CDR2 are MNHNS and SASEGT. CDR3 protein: CASSEVWEGNEKLFF. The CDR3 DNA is TGTGCCAGCAGTGAAGTCTGGGAGGGGAATGAAAAACTGTTTTTT.

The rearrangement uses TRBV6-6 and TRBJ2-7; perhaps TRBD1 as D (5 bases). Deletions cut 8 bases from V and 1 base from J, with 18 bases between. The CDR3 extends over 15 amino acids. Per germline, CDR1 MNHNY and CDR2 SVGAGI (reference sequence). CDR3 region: CASEDRQIISYEQYF. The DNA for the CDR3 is TGTGCCAGCGAGGATCGACAGATTATATCCTACGAGCAGTACTTC.

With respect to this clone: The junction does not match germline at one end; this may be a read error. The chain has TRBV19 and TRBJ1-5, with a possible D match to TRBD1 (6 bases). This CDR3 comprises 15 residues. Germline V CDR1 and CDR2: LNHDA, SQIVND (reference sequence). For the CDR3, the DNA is TGTGGCAGTAGTTTGACAGGTACGAGCAATCAGCCCCAGCATTTT. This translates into CGSSLTGTSNQPQHF.

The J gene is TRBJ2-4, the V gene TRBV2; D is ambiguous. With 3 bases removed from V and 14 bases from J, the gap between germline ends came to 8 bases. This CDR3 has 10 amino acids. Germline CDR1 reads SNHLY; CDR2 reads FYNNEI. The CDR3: CASSEGREYF. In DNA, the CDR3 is TGTGCCAGCAGTGAGGGCAGAGAGTACTTC.

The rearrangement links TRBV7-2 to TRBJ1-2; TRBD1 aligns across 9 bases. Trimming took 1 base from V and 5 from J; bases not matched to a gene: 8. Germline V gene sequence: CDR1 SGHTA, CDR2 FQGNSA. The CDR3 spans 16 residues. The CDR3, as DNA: TGTGCCAGCAGCTTAGGGGGCTCCGGGACAGGGTATGGCTACACCTTC. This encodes CASSLGGSGTGYGYTF. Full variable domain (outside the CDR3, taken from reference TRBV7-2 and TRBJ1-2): GAGVSQSPSNKVTEKGKDVELRCDPISGHTALYWYRQSLGQGLEFLIYFQGNSAPDKSGLPSDRFSAERTGGSVSTLTIQRTQQEDSAVYLCASSLGGSGTGYGYTFGSGTRLTVV.

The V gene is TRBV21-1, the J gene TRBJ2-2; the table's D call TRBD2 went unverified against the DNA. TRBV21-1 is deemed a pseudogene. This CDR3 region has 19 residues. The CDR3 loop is CASSNWASGGSCDSGELFF. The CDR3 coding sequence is TGTGCCAGCAGCAATTGGGCTAGCGGGGGCTCCTGTGATTCCGGGGAGCTGTTTTTT.

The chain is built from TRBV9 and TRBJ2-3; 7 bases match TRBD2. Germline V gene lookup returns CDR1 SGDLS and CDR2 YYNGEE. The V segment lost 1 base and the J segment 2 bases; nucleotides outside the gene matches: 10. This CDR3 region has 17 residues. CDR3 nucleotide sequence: TGTGCCAGCAGCGTAATGGCTAGCGGTAAACTCACAGATACGCAGTATTTT. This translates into CASSVMASGKLTDTQYF.

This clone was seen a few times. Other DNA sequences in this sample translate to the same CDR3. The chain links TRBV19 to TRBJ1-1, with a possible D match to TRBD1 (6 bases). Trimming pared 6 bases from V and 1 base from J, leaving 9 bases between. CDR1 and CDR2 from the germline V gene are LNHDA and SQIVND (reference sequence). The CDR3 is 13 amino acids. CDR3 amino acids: CASSLRGNTEAFF. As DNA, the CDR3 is TGTGCCAGTAGCCTCAGGGGGAACACTGAAGCTTTCTTT.

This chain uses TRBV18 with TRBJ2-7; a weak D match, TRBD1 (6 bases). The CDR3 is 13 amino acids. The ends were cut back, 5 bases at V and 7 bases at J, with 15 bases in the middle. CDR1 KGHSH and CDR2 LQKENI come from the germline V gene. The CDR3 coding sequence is TGTGCCAGCTCAGAAGGACAGCGCGGGGAGCAGTACTTC. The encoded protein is CASSEGQRGEQYF.

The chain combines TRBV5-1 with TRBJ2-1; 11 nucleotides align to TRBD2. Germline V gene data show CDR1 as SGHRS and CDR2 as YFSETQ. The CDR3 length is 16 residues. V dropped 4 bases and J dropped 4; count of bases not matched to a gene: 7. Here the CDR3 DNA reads TGCGCCAGCAGCGATGCTAGCGGGAGGTCGTACAATGAGCAGTTCTTC. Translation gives CASSDASGRSYNEQFF.